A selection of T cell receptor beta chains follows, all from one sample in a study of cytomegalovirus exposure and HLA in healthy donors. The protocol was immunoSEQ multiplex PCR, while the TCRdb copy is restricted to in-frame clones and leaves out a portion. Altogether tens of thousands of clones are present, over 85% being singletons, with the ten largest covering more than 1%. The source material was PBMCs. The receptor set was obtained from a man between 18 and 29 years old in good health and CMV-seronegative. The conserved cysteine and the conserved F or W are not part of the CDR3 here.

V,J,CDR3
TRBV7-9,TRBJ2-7,ASSLAGGSYEQY
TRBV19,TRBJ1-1,ASSMGQMNTEAF
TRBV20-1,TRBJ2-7,SATGATEQY
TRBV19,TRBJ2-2,ASMRARMPQGTGELF
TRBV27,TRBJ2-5,ASSPTIAETQY
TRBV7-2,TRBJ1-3,ASSPVSGSGNTIY
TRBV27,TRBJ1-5,ASRTGGQPQH
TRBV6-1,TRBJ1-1,ASSELPGGFTEAF
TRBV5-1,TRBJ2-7,ASSLGQGPADEQY
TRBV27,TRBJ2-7,ASSSLAGDGYEQY
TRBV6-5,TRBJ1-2,ASSPGQIYGYT
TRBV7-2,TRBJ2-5,ASSQSTGRRETQY
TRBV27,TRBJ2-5,ASSSAQQGWETQY
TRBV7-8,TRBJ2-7,ASSPRTGGSEQY
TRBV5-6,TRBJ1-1,ASSPGHSEAF
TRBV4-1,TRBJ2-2,ASSQNPQGRNTGELF
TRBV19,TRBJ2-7,ASSRRTSGRREQY
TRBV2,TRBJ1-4,ASNEQGVKLF
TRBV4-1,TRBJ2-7,ASSQGPSGGTYEQY
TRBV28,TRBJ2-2,ARRRDGELF
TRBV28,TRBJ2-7,ASSSNLKTGASYEQY
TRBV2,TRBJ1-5,ASSGTGGSNQPQH
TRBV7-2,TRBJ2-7,AIPIGTRSGEQY
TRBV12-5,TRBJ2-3,ASVAGLPLNTQY
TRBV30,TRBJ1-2,AWSVSTGGSYGYT
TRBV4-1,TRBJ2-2,ASSQEQGASGELF
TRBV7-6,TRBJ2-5,ASSLDREGLAGYQETQY
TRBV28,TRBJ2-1,ASSGPGVAYNEQF
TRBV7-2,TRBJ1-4,ASSLTGDEKLF
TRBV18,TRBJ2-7,ASSPQEEGGVNRS
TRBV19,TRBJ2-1,ASRRGSSYNEQF
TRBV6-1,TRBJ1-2,ASSARDLLSGYT
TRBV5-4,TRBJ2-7,ASSLEQGSHEQY
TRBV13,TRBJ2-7,ASSRGGLAGGGPHEQY
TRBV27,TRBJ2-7,ASSYETGDYEQY
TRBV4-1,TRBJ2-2,ASSQEVSVELF
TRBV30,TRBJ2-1,AWTAGSLPLGNEQF
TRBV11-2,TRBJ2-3,ASSSRLAGGDTQY
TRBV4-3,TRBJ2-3,ASSQDRLGVTDTQY
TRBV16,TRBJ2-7,ASSQLATAAYEQY
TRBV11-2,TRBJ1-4,ASSLGQGINEKLF
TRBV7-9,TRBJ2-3,ASRMTGTSTDTQY